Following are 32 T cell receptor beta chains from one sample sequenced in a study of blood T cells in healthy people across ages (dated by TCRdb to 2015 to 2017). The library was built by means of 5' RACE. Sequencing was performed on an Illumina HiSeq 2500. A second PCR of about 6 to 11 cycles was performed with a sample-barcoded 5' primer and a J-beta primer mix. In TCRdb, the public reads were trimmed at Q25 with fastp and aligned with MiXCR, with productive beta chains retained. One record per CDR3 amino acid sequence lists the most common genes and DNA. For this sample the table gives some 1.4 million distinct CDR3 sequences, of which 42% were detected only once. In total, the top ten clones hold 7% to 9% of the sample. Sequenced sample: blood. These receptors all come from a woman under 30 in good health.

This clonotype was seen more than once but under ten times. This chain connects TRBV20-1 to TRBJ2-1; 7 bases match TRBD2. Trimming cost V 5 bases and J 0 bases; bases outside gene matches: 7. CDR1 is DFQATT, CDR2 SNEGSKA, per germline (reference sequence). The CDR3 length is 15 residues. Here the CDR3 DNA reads TGCAGTGCTGTCGGGGGGAGAAGCTCCTACAATGAGCAGTTCTTC. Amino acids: CSAVGGRSSYNEQFF.

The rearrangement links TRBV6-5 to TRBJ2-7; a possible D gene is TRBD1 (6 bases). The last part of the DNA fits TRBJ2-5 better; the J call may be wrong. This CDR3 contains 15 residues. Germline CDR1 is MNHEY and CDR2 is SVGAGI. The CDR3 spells CASSRRGHRKETQYF. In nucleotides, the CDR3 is TGTGCCAGCTCCAGACGGGGACATAGAAAAGAGACCCAGTACTTC.

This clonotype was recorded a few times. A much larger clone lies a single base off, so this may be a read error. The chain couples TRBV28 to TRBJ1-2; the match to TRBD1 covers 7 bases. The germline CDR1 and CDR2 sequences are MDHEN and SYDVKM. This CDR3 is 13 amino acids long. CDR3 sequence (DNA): TGTGCCAACAGTGAGACAGGGCCGTATGGCTACACCTTC. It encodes CANSETGPYGYTF.

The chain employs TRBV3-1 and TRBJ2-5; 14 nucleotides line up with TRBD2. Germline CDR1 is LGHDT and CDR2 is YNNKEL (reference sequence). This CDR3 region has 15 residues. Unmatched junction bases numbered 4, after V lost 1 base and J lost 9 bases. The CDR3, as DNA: TGTGCCAGCAGCCAAGTGCGGACTAGCGGGGGGCCCCAGTACTTC. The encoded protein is CASSQVRTSGGPQYF.

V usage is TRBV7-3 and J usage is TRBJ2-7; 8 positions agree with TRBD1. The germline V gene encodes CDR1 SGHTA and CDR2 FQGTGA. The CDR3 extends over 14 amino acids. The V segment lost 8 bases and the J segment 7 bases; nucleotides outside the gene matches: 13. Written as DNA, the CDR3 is TGTGCCAGCCGCCGGACAGGGTCCAGTCAAGAGCAGTACTTC. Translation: CASRRTGSSQEQYF.

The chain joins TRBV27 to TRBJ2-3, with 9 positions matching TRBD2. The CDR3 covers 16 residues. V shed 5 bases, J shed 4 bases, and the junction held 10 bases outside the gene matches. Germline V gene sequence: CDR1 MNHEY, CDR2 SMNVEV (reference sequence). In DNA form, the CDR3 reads TGTGCCAGCAGTCTCCCGCGGGGGGGCCCCCCAGATACGCAGTATTTT. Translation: CASSLPRGGPPDTQYF.

DNA for the CDR3: TGTGCCAGCTCACCGGAACCGGGGGGTAGCACAGATACGCAGTATTTT. Protein: CASSPEPGGSTDTQYF. V usage is TRBV18 and J usage is TRBJ2-3; TRBD2 matches 7 bases. CDR1 is KGHSH, CDR2 LQKENI, per germline. J was trimmed by 0 bases and V by 3 bases; bases with no gene match: 6. This CDR3 has 16 residues.

The CDR3 is CAWSVPPHRQGMATEAFF. The CDR3 nucleotides read TGTGCCTGGAGTGTACCTCCTCATCGACAGGGTATGGCCACTGAAGCTTTCTTT. The chain carries TRBV30 and TRBJ1-1; 7 positions agree with TRBD1. The CDR3 is 18 residues long. Germline CDR1 and CDR2: GTSNPN and SVGIG (reference sequence). V lost 0 bases to trimming and J lost 4 bases; unmatched junction nucleotides: 17.

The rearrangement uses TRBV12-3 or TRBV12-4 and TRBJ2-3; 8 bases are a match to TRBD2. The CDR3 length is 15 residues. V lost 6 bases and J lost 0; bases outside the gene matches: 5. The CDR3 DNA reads TGTGCCAGCAGAGAGGAGCGGGGGAGCACAGATACGCAGTATTTT. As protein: CASREERGSTDTQYF.

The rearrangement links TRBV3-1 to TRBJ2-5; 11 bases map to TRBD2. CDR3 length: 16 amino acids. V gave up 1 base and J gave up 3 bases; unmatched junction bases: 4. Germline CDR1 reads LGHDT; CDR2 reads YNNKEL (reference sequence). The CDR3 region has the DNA TGTGCCAGCAGCCAAGTTACTAGCGGGAGAAAAGAGACCCAGTACTTC. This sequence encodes CASSQVTSGRKETQYF.

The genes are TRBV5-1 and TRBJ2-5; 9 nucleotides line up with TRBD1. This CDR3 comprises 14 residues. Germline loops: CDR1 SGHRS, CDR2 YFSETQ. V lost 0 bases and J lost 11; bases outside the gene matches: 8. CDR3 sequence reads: CASSLATGGPLQYF. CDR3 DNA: TGCGCCAGCAGCTTGGCCACAGGGGGCCCCCTGCAGTACTTC.

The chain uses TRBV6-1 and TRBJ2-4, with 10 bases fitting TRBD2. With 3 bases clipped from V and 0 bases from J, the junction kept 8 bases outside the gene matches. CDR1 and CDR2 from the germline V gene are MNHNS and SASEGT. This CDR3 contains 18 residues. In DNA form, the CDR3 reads TGTGCCAGCAGTGAGAGGACTAGCGGAGATCTAGCCAAAAACATTCAGTACTTC. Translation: CASSERTSGDLAKNIQYF.

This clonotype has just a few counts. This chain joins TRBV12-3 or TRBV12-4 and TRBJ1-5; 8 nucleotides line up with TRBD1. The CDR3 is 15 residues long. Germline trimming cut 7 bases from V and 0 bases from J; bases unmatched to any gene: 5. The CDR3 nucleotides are TGTGCCAGCACCCAGGACAGGGTTAGCAATCAGCCCCAGCATTTT. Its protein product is CASTQDRVSNQPQHF.

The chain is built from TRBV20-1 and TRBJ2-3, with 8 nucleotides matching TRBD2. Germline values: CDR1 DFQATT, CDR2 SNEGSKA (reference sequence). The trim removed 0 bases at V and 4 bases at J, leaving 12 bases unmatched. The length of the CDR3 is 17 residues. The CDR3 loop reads CSARDSGRDHGADTQYF. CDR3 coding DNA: TGCAGTGCTAGAGATTCCGGGAGGGACCACGGGGCAGATACGCAGTATTTT.

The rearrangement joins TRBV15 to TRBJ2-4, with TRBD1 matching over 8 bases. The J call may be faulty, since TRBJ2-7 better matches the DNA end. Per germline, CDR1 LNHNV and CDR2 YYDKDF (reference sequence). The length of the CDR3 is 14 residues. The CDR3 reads CATSIGTGTYEQYF. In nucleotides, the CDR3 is TGTGCCACCAGCATCGGGACAGGTACCTACGAGCAGTACTTC.

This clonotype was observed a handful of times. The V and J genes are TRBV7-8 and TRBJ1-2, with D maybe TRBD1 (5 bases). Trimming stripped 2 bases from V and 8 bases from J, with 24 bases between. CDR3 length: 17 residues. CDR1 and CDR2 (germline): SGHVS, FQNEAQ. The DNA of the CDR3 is TGTGCCAGCAGCTTAAAGGGTCAGGGAATCCTTATGGAGGGCTACACCTTC. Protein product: CASSLKGQGILMEGYTF.

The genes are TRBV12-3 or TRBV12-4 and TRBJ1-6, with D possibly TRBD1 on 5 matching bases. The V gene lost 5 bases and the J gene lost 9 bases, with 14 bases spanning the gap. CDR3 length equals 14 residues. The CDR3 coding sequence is TGTGCCAGCAGTACGGGACGGGGTAGTTCACCCCTCCACTTT. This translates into CASSTGRGSSPLHF.

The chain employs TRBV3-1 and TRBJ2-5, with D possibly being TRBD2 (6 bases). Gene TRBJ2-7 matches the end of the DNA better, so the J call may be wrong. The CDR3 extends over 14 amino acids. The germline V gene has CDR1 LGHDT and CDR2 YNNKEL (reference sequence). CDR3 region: CASSQRGGASEQYF. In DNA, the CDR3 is TGTGCCAGCAGCCAACGCGGCGGGGCATCCGAGCAGTACTTC.

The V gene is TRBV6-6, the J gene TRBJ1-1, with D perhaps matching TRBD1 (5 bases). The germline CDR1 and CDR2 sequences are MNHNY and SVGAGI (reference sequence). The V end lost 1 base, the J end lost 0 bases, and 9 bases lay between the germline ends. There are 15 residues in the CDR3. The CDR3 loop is CASSYWGSLNTEAFF. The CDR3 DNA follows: TGTGCCAGCAGTTACTGGGGCAGCCTGAACACTGAAGCTTTCTTT.

The CDR3, as DNA: TGCAGTGCCTACGACAGGGGGTCAGCTAATTCACCCCTCCACTTT. It encodes CSAYDRGSANSPLHF. The chain links TRBV20-1 to TRBJ1-6; 9 nucleotides match TRBD1. V lost 6 bases and J lost 6; bases outside the gene matches: 9. The CDR3 runs to 15 residues. Germline V gene data show CDR1 as DFQATT and CDR2 as SNEGSKA (reference sequence).

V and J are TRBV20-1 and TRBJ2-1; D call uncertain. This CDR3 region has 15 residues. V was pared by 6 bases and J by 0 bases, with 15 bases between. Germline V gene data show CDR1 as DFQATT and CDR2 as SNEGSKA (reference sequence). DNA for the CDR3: TGCAGTGCCCCGCCACCCGAGAGCTCCTACAATGAGCAGTTCTTC. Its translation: CSAPPPESSYNEQFF.

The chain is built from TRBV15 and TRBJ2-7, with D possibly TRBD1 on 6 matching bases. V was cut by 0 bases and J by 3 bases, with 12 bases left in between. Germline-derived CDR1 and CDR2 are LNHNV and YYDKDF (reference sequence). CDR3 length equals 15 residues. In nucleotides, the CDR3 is TGTGCCACCAGCAGAGATTTTACAGGGTACTACGAGCAGTACTTC. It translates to CATSRDFTGYYEQYF.

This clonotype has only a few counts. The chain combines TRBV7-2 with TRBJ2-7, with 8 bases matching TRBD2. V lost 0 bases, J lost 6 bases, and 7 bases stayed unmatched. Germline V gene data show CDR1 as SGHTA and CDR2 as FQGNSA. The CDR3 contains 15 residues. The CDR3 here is CASSLAPGGPGEQYF. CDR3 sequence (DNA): TGTGCCAGCAGCTTAGCACCGGGGGGGCCGGGCGAGCAGTACTTC.

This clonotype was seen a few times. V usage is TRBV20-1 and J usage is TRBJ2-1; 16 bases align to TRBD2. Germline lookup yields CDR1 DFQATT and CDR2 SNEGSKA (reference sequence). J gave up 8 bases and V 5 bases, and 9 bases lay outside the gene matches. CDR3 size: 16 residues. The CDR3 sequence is CSALPGLAGGPDEQFF. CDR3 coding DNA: TGCAGTGCTCTCCCGGGACTAGCGGGAGGGCCCGATGAGCAGTTCTTC.

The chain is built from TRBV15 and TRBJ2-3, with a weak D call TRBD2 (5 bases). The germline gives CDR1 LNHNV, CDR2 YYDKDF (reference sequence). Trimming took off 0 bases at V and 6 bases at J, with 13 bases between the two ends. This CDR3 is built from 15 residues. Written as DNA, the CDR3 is TGTGCCACCAGCAGAGATTCACTAGATGGGGATACGCAGTATTTT. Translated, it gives CATSRDSLDGDTQYF.

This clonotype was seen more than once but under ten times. CDR3 protein: CSASGQGQFF. The CDR3 bases are TGCAGTGCTTCCGGACAGGGGCAGTTCTTC. The chain combines TRBV20-1 with TRBJ2-1; 8 bases are shared with TRBD1. The V gene end was trimmed by 5 bases and the J gene end by 12 bases; junction bases not matched to a gene: 3. The CDR3 has 10 residues. Germline assignment: CDR1 DFQATT and CDR2 SNEGSKA (reference sequence).

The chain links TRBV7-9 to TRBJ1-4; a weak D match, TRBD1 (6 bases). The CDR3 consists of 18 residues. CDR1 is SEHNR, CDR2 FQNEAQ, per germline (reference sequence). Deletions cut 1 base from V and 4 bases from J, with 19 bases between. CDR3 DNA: TGTGCCAGCAGCTTAGGAGGTATTCCACGGACAGATAATGAAAAACTGTTTTTT. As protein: CASSLGGIPRTDNEKLFF.

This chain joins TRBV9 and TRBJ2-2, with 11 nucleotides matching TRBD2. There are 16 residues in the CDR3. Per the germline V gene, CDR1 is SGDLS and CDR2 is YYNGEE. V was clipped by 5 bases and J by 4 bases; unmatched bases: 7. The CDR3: CASRLAGGPGTGELFF. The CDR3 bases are TGTGCCAGCAGGTTAGCGGGAGGGCCTGGCACCGGGGAGCTGTTTTTT.

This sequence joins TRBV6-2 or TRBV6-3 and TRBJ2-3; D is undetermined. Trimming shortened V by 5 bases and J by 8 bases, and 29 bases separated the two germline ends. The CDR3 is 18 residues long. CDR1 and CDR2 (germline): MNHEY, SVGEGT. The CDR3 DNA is TGTGCCAGCAGTCCCCGCAAAAAGGACCCAGACCGATGGGGTACGCAGTATTTT. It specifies CASSPRKKDPDRWGTQYF.

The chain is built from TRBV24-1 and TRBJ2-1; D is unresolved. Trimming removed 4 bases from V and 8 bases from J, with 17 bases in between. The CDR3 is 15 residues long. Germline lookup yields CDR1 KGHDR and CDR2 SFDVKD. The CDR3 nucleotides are TGTGCCACCAGTGACGCAACAACAGCCGGCGATGAGCAGTTCTTC. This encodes CATSDATTAGDEQFF.

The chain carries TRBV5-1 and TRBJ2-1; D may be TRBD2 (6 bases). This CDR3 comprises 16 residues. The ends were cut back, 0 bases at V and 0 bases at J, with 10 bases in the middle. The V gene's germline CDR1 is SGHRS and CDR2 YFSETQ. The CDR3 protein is CASSLGSGHSYNEQFF. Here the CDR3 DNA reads TGCGCCAGCAGCTTGGGTAGCGGCCACTCCTACAATGAGCAGTTCTTC.

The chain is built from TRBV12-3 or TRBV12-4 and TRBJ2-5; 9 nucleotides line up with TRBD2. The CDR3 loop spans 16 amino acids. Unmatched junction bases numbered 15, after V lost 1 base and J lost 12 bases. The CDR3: CASSLGSGRSGETEYF. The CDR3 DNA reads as TGTGCCAGCAGTTTAGGTAGCGGGAGAAGTGGAGAGACGGAGTACTTC.